This TCR beta chain originates from a study of blood T cell repertoires in COVID-19 (dated by TCRdb to between 2020 and 2021). As for the study more broadly: Collaborator samples came from the United States, Italy and Spain and covered acute and convalescent phases of COVID-19. Deeply sampled blood TCRbeta repertoires from subjects exposed to, actively infected with, or recovered from COVID-19 were included in the dataset. The prospective study material was composed of cDNA or gDNA derived from T cells, B-cell-depleted T cells, or PBMCs. The repertoires were released in a freely available public database intended as a resource for research on the immune response to SARS-CoV-2. HLA class I and class II types, where available, came from metadata supplied by the sample provider rather than from assay-based typing. The sample metadata nearly always contained a de-identified subject ID, COVID-19 status, age in years and sex. Samples were obtained from the ongoing ImmuneRACE study (first 160 participants) and from 1,254 subjects provided by 6 global collaborators. Overall study outcomes, separate from this receptor: Clinical and demographic metadata were provided uncurated, with the amount varying by source and participant.

Collaborating institutions collected whole blood in K2EDTA tubes following their own protocols. For TCRbeta analysis, collaborator samples were shipped as frozen whole blood, as isolated PBMCs, or as DNA extracted from either sample type. On this clone: Which antigen it targets is not known. Base qualities are not at hand, and no much larger clone is one base apart.

From the cysteine through the phenylalanine, the CDR3 covers 18 amino acids. The read is trimmed to its CDR3 DNA, 54 bases read in frame from base 1. Trimming removed 1 base from V and 2 bases from J; the gene matches leave 12 bases unexplained. The germline V gene encodes CDR1 KGHSH and CDR2 LQKENI. TCRbeta CDR3 regions were amplified from genomic DNA by means of the immunoSEQ Assay, a bias-controlled multiplex PCR. In the source study's methods: Nucleated cell counts per sample were estimated from amplification of reference gene primers within the assay. To quantify the absolute abundance of each unique TCRbeta CDR3 rearrangement, sequence reads were collapsed and filtered. For each sample, productive Simpson clonality was calculated as the square root of Simpson's diversity index across productive rearrangements. Held by TCRdb, this immuneACCESS table contains in-frame sequences only and omits some clones. Under half of the omission traces to an unresolved V gene where checked; the cause of the rest is unknown. The V and J calls and clone size come from that table; D and trimming were worked out from the DNA. This sample comprises 130,000 to 150,000 clones, about nine tenths of them detected only once. The ten biggest clones cover roughly 2.1% of the sample.

The chain links TRBV18 with TRBJ2-3, with 7 bases matching TRBD1. The material sequenced was peripheral blood. This receptor was taken from a human donor in a cohort sampled during active COVID-19. The DNA reads TGTGCCAGCTCACCACGGGGACAGAGAACAACTATCACAGATACGCAGTATTTT. Its product reads: CASSPRGQRTTITDTQYF.